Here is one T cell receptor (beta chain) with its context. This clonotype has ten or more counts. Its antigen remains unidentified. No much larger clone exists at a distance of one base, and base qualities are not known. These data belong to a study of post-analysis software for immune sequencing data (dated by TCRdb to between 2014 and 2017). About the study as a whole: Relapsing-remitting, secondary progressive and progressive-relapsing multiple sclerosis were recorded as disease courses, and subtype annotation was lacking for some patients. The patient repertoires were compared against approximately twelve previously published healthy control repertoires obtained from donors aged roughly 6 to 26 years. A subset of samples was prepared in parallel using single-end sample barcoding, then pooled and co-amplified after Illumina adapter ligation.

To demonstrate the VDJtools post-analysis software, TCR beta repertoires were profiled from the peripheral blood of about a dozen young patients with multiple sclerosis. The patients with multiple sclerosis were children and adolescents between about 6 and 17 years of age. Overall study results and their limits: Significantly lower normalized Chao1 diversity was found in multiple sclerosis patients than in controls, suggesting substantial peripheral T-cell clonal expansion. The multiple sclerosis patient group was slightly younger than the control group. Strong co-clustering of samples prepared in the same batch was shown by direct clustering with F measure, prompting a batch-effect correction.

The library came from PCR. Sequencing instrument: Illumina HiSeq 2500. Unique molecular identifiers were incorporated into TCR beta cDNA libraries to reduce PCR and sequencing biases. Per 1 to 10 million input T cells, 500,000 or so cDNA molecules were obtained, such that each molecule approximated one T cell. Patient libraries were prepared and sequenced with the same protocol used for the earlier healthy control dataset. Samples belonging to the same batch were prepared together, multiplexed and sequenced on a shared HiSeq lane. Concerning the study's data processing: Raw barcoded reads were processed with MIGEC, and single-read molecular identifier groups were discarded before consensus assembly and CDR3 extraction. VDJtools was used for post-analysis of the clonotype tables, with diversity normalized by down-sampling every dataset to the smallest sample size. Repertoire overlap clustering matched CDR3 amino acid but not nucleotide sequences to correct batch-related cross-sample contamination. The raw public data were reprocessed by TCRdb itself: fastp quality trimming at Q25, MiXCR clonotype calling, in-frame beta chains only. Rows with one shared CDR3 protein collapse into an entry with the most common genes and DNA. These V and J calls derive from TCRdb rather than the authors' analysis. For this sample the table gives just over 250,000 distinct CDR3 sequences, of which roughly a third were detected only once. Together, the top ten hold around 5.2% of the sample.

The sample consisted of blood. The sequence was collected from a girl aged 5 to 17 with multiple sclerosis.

The CDR3 protein is CASSKERGAYEQYF. The DNA sequence reads TGTGCCAGCAGTAAGGAGCGGGGCGCCTACGAGCAGTACTTC. The rearranged chain carries TRBV7-9 and TRBJ2-7; TRBD2 agrees with 7 junctional bases. CDR1 SEHNR and CDR2 FQNEAQ are derived from the germline V gene (reference sequence). Here V drops 6 bases and J drops 2 bases, and the junction holds 7 bases not matched to any gene. The CDR3 measures 14 amino acids from cysteine to phenylalanine. Only the CDR3 portion is preserved as DNA: 42 bases, with reading frame beginning at the first base.